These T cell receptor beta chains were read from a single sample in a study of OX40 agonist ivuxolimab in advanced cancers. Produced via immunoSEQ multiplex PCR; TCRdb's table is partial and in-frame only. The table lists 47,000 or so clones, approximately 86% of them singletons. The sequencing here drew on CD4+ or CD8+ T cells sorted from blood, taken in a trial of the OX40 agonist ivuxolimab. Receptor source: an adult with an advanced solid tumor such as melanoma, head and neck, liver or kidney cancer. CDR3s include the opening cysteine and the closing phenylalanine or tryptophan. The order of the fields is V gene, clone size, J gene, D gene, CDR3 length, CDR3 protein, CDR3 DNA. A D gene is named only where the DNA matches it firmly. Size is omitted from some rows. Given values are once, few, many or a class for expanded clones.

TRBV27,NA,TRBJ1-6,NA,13,CASSSHGDSPLHF,TGTGCCAGCAGTTCTCACGGGGACTCACCCCTCCACTTT
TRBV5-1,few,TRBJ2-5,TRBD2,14,CASRREGIGETQYF,TGCGCCAGCAGGCGGGAGGGGATAGGGGAGACCCAGTACTTC
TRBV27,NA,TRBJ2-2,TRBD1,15,CASSFPGQGPGELFF,TGTGCCAGCAGTTTCCCGGGACAGGGCCCCGGGGAGCTGTTTTTT
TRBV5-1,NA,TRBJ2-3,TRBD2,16,CASRSTSGSLTDTQYF,TGCGCCAGCAGGAGCACTAGCGGGAGTTTGACAGATACGCAGTATTTT
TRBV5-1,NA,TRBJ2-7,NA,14,CASSLESSSYEQYF,TGCGCCAGCAGCTTGGAGTCTTCCTCCTACGAGCAGTACTTC
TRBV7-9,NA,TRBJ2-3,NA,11,CASSLYDTQYF,TGTGCCAGCAGCTTATACGATACGCAGTATTTT
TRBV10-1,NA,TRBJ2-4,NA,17,CASRGGSAGSAKNIQYF,TGCGCCAGCAGGGGTGGGAGTGCAGGTTCAGCCAAAAACATTCAGTACTTC
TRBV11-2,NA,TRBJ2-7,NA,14,CASSLAGEGYEQYF,TGTGCCAGCAGCTTAGCGGGAGAGGGCTACGAGCAGTACTTC
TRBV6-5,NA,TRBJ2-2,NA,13,CASSYSNTGELFF,TGTGCCAGCAGTTACTCTAACACCGGGGAGCTGTTTTTT
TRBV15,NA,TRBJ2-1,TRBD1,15,CATSRAGQGNNEQFF,TGTGCCACCAGCAGAGCGGGACAGGGAAACAATGAGCAGTTCTTC
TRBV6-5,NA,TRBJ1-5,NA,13,CASSYTEHQPQHF,TGTGCCAGCAGTTATACAGAGCATCAGCCCCAGCATTTT
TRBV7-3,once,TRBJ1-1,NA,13,CASNELRGTEAFF,TGTGCCAGCAACGAACTCAGGGGTACTGAAGCTTTCTTT